This T cell receptor beta chain was recovered during a study of OX40 agonist ivuxolimab in advanced cancers. Study-level background: A male proportion of over 70% was recorded, with mean age approximately 56 years and range 23 to 79.

CDR1 is SNHLY, CDR2 FYNNEI, per germline. The length of the CDR3 is 15 residues. V lost 5 bases and J lost 0; bases outside the gene matches: 5. Sequencing was performed with immunoSEQ multiplex PCR; in TCRdb, only in-frame clones are kept and a portion is missing. Of tens of thousands of clones listed, around 77% are singletons. The specimen was CD4+ or CD8+ T cells sorted from blood, collected in a trial of the OX40 agonist ivuxolimab. V gene TRBV2 combines with J gene TRBJ2-3, with 7 bases matching TRBD2. The sequence was collected from an adult with an advanced solid tumor such as melanoma, head and neck, liver or kidney cancer. The CDR3 protein is CASSRDYPSTDTQYF. The CDR3 bases are TGTGCCAGCAGTAGGGACTACCCTAGCACAGATACGCAGTATTTT.